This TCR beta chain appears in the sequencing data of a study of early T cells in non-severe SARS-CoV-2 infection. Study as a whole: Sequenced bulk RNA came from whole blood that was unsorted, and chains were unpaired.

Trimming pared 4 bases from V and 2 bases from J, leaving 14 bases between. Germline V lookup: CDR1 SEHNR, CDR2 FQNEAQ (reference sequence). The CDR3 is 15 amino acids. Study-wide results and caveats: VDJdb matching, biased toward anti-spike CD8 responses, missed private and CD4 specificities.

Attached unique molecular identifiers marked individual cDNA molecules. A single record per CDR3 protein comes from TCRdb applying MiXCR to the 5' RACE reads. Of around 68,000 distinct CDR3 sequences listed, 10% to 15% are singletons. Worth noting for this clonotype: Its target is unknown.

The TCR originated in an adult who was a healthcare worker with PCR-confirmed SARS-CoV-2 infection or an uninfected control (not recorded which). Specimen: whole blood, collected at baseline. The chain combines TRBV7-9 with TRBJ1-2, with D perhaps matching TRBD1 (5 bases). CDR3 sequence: CASSSVGDTNYGYTF. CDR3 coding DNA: TGTGCCAGCAGCTCCGTGGGGGATACGAACTATGGCTACACCTTC.